These 21 T cell receptor beta chains originate from one sample sequenced in a study of radiotherapy plus CTLA-4 blockade in lung cancer. Repertoires were generated with immunoSEQ multiplex PCR, while TCRdb's copy carries only in-frame clones and drops some. The sample has about 80,000 clones; 70% to 85% are singletons. The input for sequencing was peripheral blood, taken from a patient treated with radiotherapy plus ipilimumab. The origin of the receptors is a human donor with non-small cell lung cancer who had stable disease on radiotherapy plus ipilimumab.

The rearrangement joins TRBV7-8 to TRBJ2-7, with TRBD2 identical over 13 bases. V trimming: 5 bases; J trimming: 2 bases; junction bases outside the gene matches: 6. This CDR3 comprises 16 residues. CDR1 and CDR2 from the germline V gene are SGHVS and FQNEAQ. The chain's CDR3 is CASSLGTSGKPYEQYF. The CDR3 bases are TGTGCCAGCAGCCTCGGGACTAGCGGGAAACCCTACGAGCAGTACTTC.

The rearrangement links TRBV30 to TRBJ2-2, with 11 bases that match TRBD1. There are 15 residues in the CDR3. CDR1 GTSNPN and CDR2 SVGIG come from the germline V gene (reference sequence). The V and J ends lost 8 bases and 5 bases, in that order; junction bases with no gene match: 10. Here the CDR3 reads CATPSRDRGTGELFF. As DNA, the CDR3 is TGTGCCACACCCTCCCGGGACAGGGGGACCGGGGAGCTGTTTTTT. Full variable domain (remainder filled in from reference TRBV30 and TRBJ2-2): SQTIHQWPATLVQPVGSPLSLECTVEGTSNPNLYWYRQAAGRGLQLLFYSVGIGQISSEVPQNLSASRPQDRQFILSSKKLLLSDSGFYLCATPSRDRGTGELFFGEGSRLTVL.

The CDR3 is CASSWGREGNSPLHF. The CDR3 nucleotides read TGTGCCAGCAGCTGGGGCAGGGAAGGGAATTCACCCCTCCACTTT. The chain has TRBV6-5 and TRBJ1-6; a weak D match, TRBD1 (5 bases). The germline V and J ends were trimmed by 6 bases and 7 bases, with 16 bases remaining between them. Germline V gives CDR1 MNHEY, CDR2 SVGAGI. The CDR3 is made up of 15 amino acids.

The J gene is TRBJ2-7, the V gene TRBV30; 7 bases line up with TRBD2. The germline V gene has CDR1 GTSNPN and CDR2 SVGIG (reference sequence). V gave up 0 bases and J gave up 1 base; unmatched junction bases: 3. The CDR3 has 14 residues. The CDR3 DNA follows: TGTGCCTGGAGTGTAGCTAGCGGTTCCTACGAGCAGTACTTC. This gives the protein CAWSVASGSYEQYF.

The rearrangement links TRBV2 to TRBJ1-1; D possibly corresponds to TRBD1 (5 bases). The CDR3 totals 13 residues. The germline V and J ends were trimmed by 6 bases and 3 bases, with 11 bases remaining between them. Per the germline V gene, CDR1 is SNHLY and CDR2 is FYNNEI. The CDR3 spells CASSPRDYTEAFF. The CDR3 DNA is TGTGCCAGCAGCCCACGGGACTACACTGAAGCTTTCTTT. The full variable domain, completed using reference TRBV2 and TRBJ1-1, is EPEVTQTPSHQVTQMGQEVILRCVPISNHLYFYWYRQILGQKVEFLVSFYNNEISEKSEIFDDQFSVERPDGSNFTLKIRSTKLEDSAMYFCASSPRDYTEAFFGQGTRLTVV.

The genes are TRBV7-9 and TRBJ1-2; D remains unclear. The CDR3 extends over 14 amino acids. The germline gives CDR1 SEHNR, CDR2 FQNEAQ (reference sequence). V lost 4 bases, J lost 3 bases, and 12 bases lay in between. The CDR3 reads CASSSGLRDYGYTF. As DNA, the CDR3 is TGTGCCAGCAGCTCCGGACTAAGGGACTATGGCTACACCTTC.

The rearrangement uses TRBV6-4 and TRBJ2-1; D gene unclear. The CDR3 consists of 13 residues. CDR1 is MRHNA and CDR2 is SNTAGT in the germline V gene. The V end lost 6 bases, the J end lost 6 bases, and 12 bases lay between the germline ends. The DNA of the CDR3 is TGTGCCAGCAGCCTATGGGTCGGCAATGAGCAGTTCTTC. Translated, it gives CASSLWVGNEQFF.

This clone has a single count. The chain combines TRBV2 with TRBJ1-1; TRBD1 matches 8 bases. This CDR3 is 14 amino acids long. Germline V gives CDR1 SNHLY, CDR2 FYNNEI. J was trimmed by 6 bases and V by 9 bases; bases with no gene match: 12. The CDR3 is CASRPRGLLPEAFF. DNA of the CDR3: TGTGCCAGTAGACCCAGGGGGCTTCTACCTGAAGCTTTCTTT.

For the CDR3, the DNA is TGTGCCAGCAGTTACTCGTGGGGGGTTGAGCAGTTCTTC. Its protein product is CASSYSWGVEQFF. The chain combines TRBV6-6 with TRBJ2-1; weak D call: TRBD2 (6 bases). Germline V gene sequence: CDR1 MNHNY, CDR2 SVGAGI (reference sequence). The ends were cut back, 0 bases at V and 9 bases at J, with 9 bases in the middle. The CDR3 consists of 13 residues.

The chain links TRBV19 to TRBJ2-1; TRBD2 matches 12 bases. The J segment lost 8 bases and the V segment lost 0 bases, leaving 8 bases of the junction unmatched. This CDR3 spans 17 amino acids. The germline gives CDR1 LNHDA, CDR2 SQIVND (reference sequence). The CDR3 DNA reads as TGTGCCAGTAGTATAGATCCTAGCGGGAGGGCCTTCGATGAGCAGTTCTTC. This sequence encodes CASSIDPSGRAFDEQFF.

V and J are TRBV28 and TRBJ1-4; no reliable D call. The V and J ends lost 4 bases and 3 bases respectively, with 9 bases between them. The V gene's germline CDR1 is MDHEN and CDR2 SYDVKM. The CDR3 has 14 amino acids. The CDR3 reads CASSWAEPNEKLFF. The CDR3 nucleotides read TGTGCCAGCAGTTGGGCAGAACCTAATGAAAAACTGTTTTTT.

The genes are TRBV5-5 and TRBJ1-2, with TRBD1 matching 10 bases. Germline lookup yields CDR1 SGHKS and CDR2 YYEKEE (reference sequence). Trimming took 3 bases from V and 3 from J; bases not matched to a gene: 17. The CDR3 runs 19 residues. The DNA of the CDR3 is TGTGCCAGCAGCTCCCTCTACCGGGACAGGGGAAGGGGAGACTATGGCTACACCTTC. Protein product: CASSSLYRDRGRGDYGYTF.

This chain connects TRBV6-5 to TRBJ2-5; 8 positions match TRBD2. J was trimmed by 5 bases and V by 6 bases; bases with no gene match: 5. Germline V gives CDR1 MNHEY, CDR2 SVGAGI. The CDR3 totals 13 residues. CDR3 sequence reads: CASSGLALETQYF. CDR3 nucleotide sequence: TGTGCCAGCAGCGGACTAGCTTTGGAGACCCAGTACTTC.

V gene TRBV5-1 combines with J gene TRBJ2-7; TRBD1 might be the D (6 bases). Between the trimmed V and J ends, which lost 1 base and 3 bases, there was a span of 8 bases. This CDR3 region has 13 residues. Germline values: CDR1 SGHRS, CDR2 YFSETQ. The CDR3 loop is CASSLIQGYEQYF. The CDR3 DNA is TGCGCCAGCAGCTTGATACAGGGCTACGAGCAGTACTTC.

V and J are TRBV7-3 and TRBJ2-7; 8 bases line up with TRBD2. V was pared by 2 bases and J by 5 bases, with 5 bases of the junction left unmatched. This CDR3 is built from 14 residues. Germline V lookup: CDR1 SGHTA, CDR2 FQGTGA. The CDR3, as DNA: TGTGCCAGCAGCTTAGGCGGGGGGCGGGACGAGCAGTACTTC. This translates into CASSLGGGRDEQYF.

DNA of the CDR3: TGTGCCAGTAGTATTCGGACTAGCGGGAGGGCCACCGGGGAGCTGTTTTTT. Protein product: CASSIRTSGRATGELFF. The chain employs TRBV19 and TRBJ2-2, with 15 bases aligning to TRBD2. The CDR3 is made up of 17 amino acids. The V gene end was trimmed by 3 bases and the J gene end by 4 bases; junction bases not matched to a gene: 3. In germline, CDR1 is LNHDA, CDR2 SQIVND (reference sequence).

CDR3 sequence: CAISESIPDTQYF. The CDR3, as DNA: TGTGCCATCAGTGAGTCGATCCCAGATACGCAGTATTTT. V gene TRBV10-3 combines with J gene TRBJ2-3, with D hard to call. Trimming removed 0 bases from V and 4 bases from J, with 5 bases in between. This CDR3 region has 13 residues. Germline V gene sequence: CDR1 ENHRY, CDR2 SYGVKD.

The CDR3: CASSEGGTGSSYNEQFF. In DNA, the CDR3 is TGTGCCAGCAGTGAAGGGGGTACAGGGAGCTCCTACAATGAGCAGTTCTTC. The chain combines TRBV2 with TRBJ2-1; possible D gene TRBD1, 6 bases. Trimming removed 1 base from V and 0 bases from J, with 13 bases in between. The germline V gene has CDR1 SNHLY and CDR2 FYNNEI. This CDR3 contains 17 residues.

This clone appeared once. This chain connects TRBV11-1 to TRBJ2-5; 9 positions agree with TRBD2. CDR3 length: 15 amino acids. V dropped 4 bases and J dropped 2; count of bases not matched to a gene: 5. CDR1 is SGHAT and CDR2 is FQDESV in the germline V gene (reference sequence). This CDR3 is CASSWGTSTQETQYF. The CDR3 DNA reads as TGTGCCAGCAGCTGGGGGACTAGCACTCAAGAGACCCAGTACTTC.

The chain recombines TRBV4-1 with TRBJ2-6; no firm D call. The CDR3 runs to 13 residues. Germline V gene sequence: CDR1 MGHRA, CDR2 YSYEKL. V was trimmed by 5 bases and J by 2 bases, leaving 4 bases between them. Here the CDR3 reads CASSKPGANVLTF. As DNA, the CDR3 is TGCGCCAGCAGCAAGCCTGGGGCCAACGTCCTGACTTTC.

V gene TRBV21-1 combines with J gene TRBJ2-7; the table's D call of TRBD2 was not tested on the DNA. TRBV21-1 is a recognized pseudogene. CDR3 size: 15 residues. CDR3 amino acids: CASSRGGPGCTEQYF. The CDR3 nucleotides are TGTGCCAGCAGCCGGGGGGGCCCGGGATGTACCGAGCAGTACTTC.